This T cell receptor (beta chain) was profiled in a study of blood T cell repertoires in COVID-19 (dated by TCRdb to the early 2020s). General notes on the study: Samples from collaborators originated in the United States, Italy and Spain and spanned both the acute and convalescent phases of COVID-19. The material from the prospective study consisted of cDNA or gDNA derived from T cells, B-cell-depleted T cells, or PBMCs. The samples were drawn from the first 160 participants of the ongoing ImmuneRACE study and from more than 1,000 subjects provided by 6 global collaborators. Where available, HLA class I and class II types were taken from metadata supplied by the sample provider and were not determined by assay-based typing. Sample metadata almost always included a de-identified subject ID, COVID-19 status, age in years and sex. The repertoires were released in a freely available public database intended as a resource for research on the immune response to SARS-CoV-2. Deeply sampled blood TCRbeta repertoires from subjects exposed to, actively infected with, or recovered from COVID-19 were included in the dataset.

Details on this clone: Its antigen is currently not known. Base qualities are not at hand, and no much larger clone is one base apart.

Its CDR3 holds 15 amino acids, cysteine through phenylalanine. Only the CDR3 portion is preserved as DNA: 45 bases, with reading frame beginning at the first base. Looking up the germline V gene yields CDR1 SNHLY and CDR2 FYNNEI. V is shortened by 3 bases, J by 0 bases, and the region joining them spans 10 bases. Beyond this particular receptor, the publication reports: How much clinical and demographic metadata was included differed by source and by participant, and the metadata was provided uncurated.

The collaborating institutions used their own protocols to collect whole blood in K2EDTA tubes. For TCRbeta analysis, collaborators shipped samples in one of three forms: frozen whole blood, isolated PBMCs, or DNA extracted from either of those sample types. TCRbeta CDR3 regions were amplified from genomic DNA by means of the immunoSEQ Assay, a bias-controlled multiplex PCR. Per the authors' processing: Within the assay, amplification of reference gene primers was used to estimate how many nucleated cells each sample contained. To quantify the absolute abundance of each unique TCRbeta CDR3 rearrangement, sequence reads were collapsed and filtered. For each sample, productive Simpson clonality was calculated as the square root of Simpson's diversity index over productive rearrangements. As stored in TCRdb, this immuneACCESS dataset retains in-frame rearrangements with V and J assigned. A fraction of the clones does not appear; measured against another copy, unresolved V genes explain less than half of the discrepancy, and the remainder lacks a known reason. V, J and clone size derive from that table, while D and trimming were established from the DNA sequence. The sample profile shows roughly 190,000 clones; approximately 90% of them were found once. Together, the top ten hold about 4.5% of the sample.

Sequences were obtained from peripheral blood. This chain joins TRBV2 to TRBJ2-3; the best D guess is TRBD2, with 5 bases matching. This TCR was sampled from a human donor in a cohort sampled during active COVID-19. The DNA is as follows: TGTGCCAGCAGTGATGAGCGGCGCAGCACAGATACGCAGTATTTT. It specifies CASSDERRSTDTQYF.